The source of this TCR beta chain is a study of T cells after yellow fever vaccination (dated by TCRdb to between 2018 and 2021). About the full investigation: The SMART-Seq v4 Ultra Low Input RNA kit was used to prepare libraries from fractions with low cell numbers. Bulk TCR alpha and beta repertoires were sequenced longitudinally to track T-cell clones before and after primary and booster YFV17D yellow fever vaccination. Two healthy male donors made up the cohort, one aged 18 to 29 years and the other aged 30 to 40 years. Blood samples were taken at several timepoints before and after primary and secondary immunization, and bulk PBMC replicates and cell subsets were isolated.

Per the publication, the treatment or condition label means: live attenuated yellow fever vaccine strain. At each blood-draw timepoint, two biological replicates of bulk PBMCs were obtained. A standard Ficoll-Paque protocol was used to isolate PBMCs from peripheral blood. TriZol was used to extract RNA from bulk PBMCs, from CD4 and CD8 fractions, and from dextramer-positive and dextramer-negative fractions. The paper's findings and limits, for the study overall: A small share of clonotypes occurred in both CD4 and CD8 compartments, likely arising from convergent recombination. Computational filtering was needed because FACS-sorted repertoires could contain abundant contaminating clonotypes from the bulk population. Only a couple of donors were included in the study, so the extent to which the findings can be generalized is limited. The secondary T-cell response was weaker than the primary response but faster, peaking on day 5 instead of day 15. Most clones expanded after primary vaccination (96% of CD4 and approximately 90% of CD8) were re-detected after the booster, suggesting that broad memory maintenance occurred.

The germline V gene gives CDR1 as SGHVS and CDR2 as FNYEAQ. V has 1 base trimmed and J has 6 bases trimmed; junction bases matching no gene number 10. Reading from cysteine to phenylalanine, the CDR3 counts 16 amino acids. Only CDR3 DNA remains: 48 bases, in frame from the first base. TCR cDNA was synthesized by 5'RACE template switching, through which a universal primer site and unique molecular identifiers were introduced. Priming of cDNA synthesis was performed from both the TCR alpha and TCR beta constant segments. Library amplification used two PCR steps, and the second PCR step added sample barcodes and sequencing adapters. Sequencing of libraries was performed on Illumina HiSeq 2500 (2x100 bp) or NovaSeq (2x150 bp). The authors processed their data as follows. Reads were demultiplexed and collapsed into UMI consensus sequences with MIGEC, and V(D)J alignment was performed with MiXCR. Vaccine-responding clonotypes were identified with edgeR using replicate PBMC samples, with FDR below 0.01 and a log2 fold change above 5 up to day 15 being required. CD4 or CD8 identity was assigned to each bulk clonotype according to whether the clonotype was present at higher abundance in the sequenced CD4 repertoire or the sequenced CD8 repertoire. TCRdb redid the processing of the public reads, applying fastp at Q25 and MiXCR, and retained in-frame beta chains. Duplicate CDR3 protein sequences are folded into a single record with the most common DNA and genes. These V and J calls derive from TCRdb rather than the authors' analysis. Within this sample are almost 600,000 distinct CDR3 sequences, with approximately 13% of them counted one time only. In total, the top ten clones hold about 14% of the sample.

As regards this clonotype: It lacks a known antigen. One base away there is no much larger clone; base qualities are not given.

The source was PBMCs, collected on the day of the yellow fever booster vaccination. The chain uses TRBV7-6 and TRBJ2-7; 9 nucleotides in the junction match TRBD2. This TCR was recovered from a man aged 30-40 years who received the YFV17D yellow fever vaccine. CDR3 sequence: CASSLGVLAGTREQYF. The DNA sequence is given as TGTGCCAGCAGCTTAGGCGTTCTAGCGGGAACGCGCGAGCAGTACTTC.